Included here is one T cell receptor beta chain sequence, with context. Its cognate antigen has yet to be identified. It has no much larger one-base neighbor in the sample; base qualities were not kept. The sample belongs to a study of cytomegalovirus exposure and HLA in healthy donors (dated by TCRdb to the late 2010s). In the study overall: An earlier analysis of 550 to 700 of the donors reported approximately 270 Gb of sequence data and 120 million or so unique TCR beta sequences from about 200 million T cells. Of the approximately 400 genotyped donors, about 80% fell in the genetic ancestry cluster associated with self-reported Caucasian donors. To study patterns of TCR occurrence, a later analysis re-analyzed previously published TCR beta repertoires from around 670 donors and added high-resolution HLA genotyping. HLA typing included class I and class II loci at four-digit resolution. Donor age, sex, ethnicity and CMV serostatus were compiled together with the repertoire data. Besides the first cohort of roughly 700 subjects, a separate validation cohort made up of some 110 different subjects was used. In a later genetic analysis, genome-wide SNP genotypes for 398 of the 666 donors were used, and that subset was treated as a discovery cohort. In the later analysis, no new phenotypic data were used to find candidate immune exposures; instead, reliance was placed on TCR beta sequences and their occurrence across donors. The study aimed to test whether signatures of past pathogen exposure could be identified by cataloging public T cell receptors. An earlier analysis of 587 of the donors used high-throughput TCR beta sequencing to judge whether each TCR beta V gene segment behaved as functional or pseudogenic. On average, around 230,000 unique TCR beta nucleotide sequences were sequenced per donor among 300 to 500 genotyped donors of the cohort, with roughly 18% of those sequences being non-productive. Every discovery cohort repertoire had been produced on one sequencing platform. The number of typed donors differed by locus: about 620-630 for A, B, C, DRB1 and DQB1; 500 to 550 for DQA1; some 610 for DPA1; and about 470 for DPB1. Several DR-DQ haplotypes were handled as single units for association and clustering, since linkage in the cohort was strong. The study combined high-throughput TCR immunosequencing, statistical association of individual TCRs with disease status, and machine learning to predict cytomegalovirus infection status. The T cell repertoires of some 670 subjects were profiled by immunosequencing and related to cytomegalovirus serostatus. About 330 gigabases of sequencing data and around 85 million unique TCR sequences made up an early release that covered approximately 620 HLA-typed donors. Broader findings and caveats from the paper: Some IMGT-functional V segments, including TRBV6-2 and TRBV6-3, could not be told apart with the 87-base-pair reads, so those segments were excluded. CMV serostatus was the only immune exposure information available for the cohort. The authors suggested that the approach could potentially be extended to other disease states and immunological phenotypes. Compared with equally common non-associated chains, HLA-associated TCR beta chains in a later analysis were more clonally expanded and had lower generation probabilities. While some public TCRs were present in many individuals, most TCR sequences turned up only very rarely across donors. The study gave a list of some 150 TCR beta chains associated with cytomegalovirus. Some 15 rarely observed V segments, including chromosome 9 orphons, were excluded from the earlier analysis of several hundred of the donors because counts were too low. The cohort was sequenced for TCR beta chains only, and without alpha or paired-chain data the features that could be detected were limited. Several of the top co-occurrence clusters appeared to be linked to parvovirus B19, influenza, CMV and Epstein-Barr virus, according to a later analysis. In an earlier analysis of approximately 590 of the donors, most TCR beta V segments were observed in productive rearrangements about 90% or about 30% of the time, broadly matching IMGT annotations. A cluster of highly shared sequence variants was judged likely to be a technical artifact of the sequencing pipeline. The presence/absence analyses assumed that sequencing depth was roughly uniform across donors, and that assumption may not be true. A further reported finding was that TCR beta sequences accurately predicted the HLA-A and HLA-B alleles for most subjects in the first cohort. Specific HLA alleles were associated with around 18,000 TCR beta sequences at a false discovery rate of 0.05 in a later analysis. Because HLA typing was unavailable for some donors at each locus, only the typed subset was used in association tests. The classifier was reported to diagnose cytomegalovirus status with high specificity and sensitivity in both the original and validation cohorts. In a later genetic analysis, fewer N-insertions in productive TCRs were reported among donors in an Asian-associated ancestry cluster than the approximately 710-donor mean. In a later analysis, the rate of TCR association differed among HLA loci, with DRB1 alleles having the most associated TCRs and HLA-C alleles having the fewest. Three of the identified cytomegalovirus-associated TCR beta chains were confirmed in vitro to be specific for cytomegalovirus antigens. Linkage disequilibrium might explain the correlated functional status among segregating V segments, but an unknown experimental factor could not be ruled out. Most CMV-associated TCR beta chains appeared to be HLA-restricted in a later analysis, and the HLA associations seemed to be driven largely by CMV exposure. When HLA alleles, especially DR and DQ, strongly co-occurred, TCR associations were difficult to assign to individual alleles. A later genetic analysis associated a missense DCLRE1C variant with V-gene and J-gene trimming of TCR beta chains, and an independent cohort replicated the association.

After removal of 5 bases from V and 4 bases from J, the junction retains 8 bases not matched to a gene. CDR1 SNHLY and CDR2 FYNNEI were looked up in the germline V gene. The CDR3 goes from the cysteine to the phenylalanine over 15 residues. Just the 45-base CDR3 DNA is kept, in frame starting at base 1. In total, roughly 710 healthy bone marrow donors made up the cohort. Cohort members were all nominally healthy when sampled, although unrecorded immune exposures were likely present. The donor tested CMV seronegative and was one of the 352 seronegative cohort members. A peripheral blood sample was provided by each donor, and peripheral blood mononuclear cells were used for TCR beta sequencing. Genomic DNA extraction from the blood cell samples was performed with the Qiagen DNeasy Blood Extraction Kit. Receptors were amplified or captured by the immunoSEQ multiplex PCR assay. The multiplex PCR relied on a mix of 60 forward primers for TCR Vbeta segments and 13 reverse primers for TCR Jbeta segments. Amplification of the CDR3 region of rearranged TCR beta genes was performed with a multiplex PCR assay on genomic DNA. The amplified TCR beta libraries were sequenced on the Illumina HiSeq System as 87-base-pair reads. The original pipeline was this. In a later analysis, about 80 million unique TCR beta chains were counted across the 690 or so repertoires, and around 11 million of these chains were shared by at least two donors. Raw reads were error-corrected and collapsed into unique sequences with a nearest-neighbor algorithm that merged closely related sequences to remove PCR and sequencing errors. Alignment of CDR3 sequences to IMGT reference sequences was used to assign V, D and J gene segments. For a sequence to be retained, a match of at least six nucleotides to both a V gene segment and a J gene segment was required. Rearrangements were called productive when the CDR3 lacked stop codons and stayed in frame with V and J; all others were non-productive. Following IMGT convention, CDR3 was defined as the stretch from the second conserved V-encoded cysteine up to the conserved J-encoded phenylalanine. In an earlier analysis of 500 to 650 of the donors, sequences lacking an unambiguous match to a single V gene segment were excluded. An earlier analysis of fewer than 750 of the donors called V segments functional above 56.7% productive rearrangements and segregating when the between-donor standard deviation exceeded 5%. A statistical classification framework was developed to diagnose cytomegalovirus status using the catalog of TCR beta chain sequences. A later analysis assigned V and J genes by comparing TCR nucleotide sequences with IMGT/GENE-DB human TR gene sequences. The TCRdist pipeline was used in a later analysis to assign CDR3 sequences and most-parsimonious VDJ recombination scenarios. In a later analysis, each TCR beta chain was defined by its CDR3 amino acid sequence together with its V-gene family, and reads without a unique V-gene family were excluded. To address suspected cross-contamination and a sequencing artifact, a later analysis removed 592 highly shared, low-generation-probability nucleotide sequences. In a later analysis, a clonal expansion index for each public chain was calculated from normalized within-repertoire ranks of inferred template counts. In a later analysis, generation probabilities were computed using a VDJ recombination model fitted to out-of-frame rearrangements, and the results were checked against IGoR. In a later analysis, hypergeometric tests were used to score TCR-TCR, TCR-HLA and TCR-CMV co-occurrence, with a repertoire-size bias correction applied to TCR pairs. A later analysis estimated false discovery rates by permuting HLA or CMV assignments 20 times. In a later analysis, co-occurring TCRs were grouped with DBSCAN, and TCRdist sequence similarity was added when clustering was performed within HLA-allele-positive subsets. Repertoires with fewer than 30,000 or more than 120,000 public chains, plus five repertoires with anomalous nucleotide sharing, were excluded from co-occurrence clustering. In TCRdb, the immuneACCESS table is reduced to in-frame sequences with V and J assigned. These tables do not hold every clone; where another copy was compared, an unresolved V gene accounts for under half, and the others remain unexplained. V and J calls and clone size come straight from that table; D and trimming were deduced from the DNA. The sample includes about 180,000 clones, with over 70% observed a single time. Jointly, the top ten make up approximately 2% of the sample.

This clonotype was obtained from a woman younger than 45 in good health and CMV-seronegative. Specimen: PBMCs. The rearrangement joined TRBV2 to TRBJ2-5; 9 of the junction bases match TRBD2. The encoded CDR3 is CASSSQRAGGETQYF. The bases read TGTGCCAGCAGTTCCCAGAGAGCGGGAGGAGAGACCCAGTACTTC. The CDR3, completed at both ends by the reference TRBV2 and TRBJ2-5 genes, gives the full variable domain EPEVTQTPSHQVTQMGQEVILRCVPISNHLYFYWYRQILGQKVEFLVSFYNNEISEKSEIFDDQFSVERPDGSNFTLKIRSTKLEDSAMYFCASSSQRAGGETQYFGPGTRLLVL.